These 18 T cell receptor beta chains were all obtained from the same sample, sequenced in a study of CD8 T cells in ankylosing spondylitis. One entry per CDR3 protein, called by TCRdb with MiXCR from the 5' RACE reads. The sample shows roughly 230,000 distinct CDR3 sequences, over 7% of them seen only once. Sequencing used blood, either unsorted or a sorted T cell fraction (not recorded which). The receptors stem from a female donor with ankylosing spondylitis or in good health (not recorded which).

This clonotype appeared a few times. This chain uses TRBV12-3 or TRBV12-4 with TRBJ2-7, with 7 bases identical to TRBD2. V shed 6 bases and J 6 bases; nucleotides not matched to a gene: 11. The CDR3 is 14 residues long. The CDR3, as DNA: TGTGCCAGCAGCGTTGGGGGGGTCGGGCTCGAGCAGTACTTC. This codes for CASSVGGVGLEQYF.

In its sample, this clonotype was seen many times. The gene calls are TRBV20-1 and TRBJ1-3; D uncertain. Germline lookup yields CDR1 DFQATT and CDR2 SNEGSKA (reference sequence). V lost 6 bases and J lost 0, with 12 bases in between. The CDR3 contains 14 residues. This CDR3 reads CSAQHGSSGNTIYF. DNA of the CDR3: TGCAGTGCCCAACACGGAAGCTCTGGAAACACCATATATTTT.

This clonotype was detected ten times or more. The rearrangement uses TRBV7-8 and TRBJ1-2; D is possibly TRBD1 (6 bases). Trimming took off 5 bases at V and 4 bases at J, with 14 bases between the two ends. The CDR3 spans 14 residues. Germline loops: CDR1 SGHVS, CDR2 FQNEAQ. Here the CDR3 DNA reads TGTGCCAGCAGCCACCTCCCGGACAGCTATGGCTACACCTTC. Protein: CASSHLPDSYGYTF. Combining the CDR3 with reference TRBV7-8 and TRBJ1-2 gives the whole variable domain GAGVSQSPRYKVAKRGQDVALRCDPISGHVSLFWYQQALGQGPEFLTYFQNEAQLDKSGLPSDRFFAERPEGSVSTLKIQRTQQEDSAVYLCASSHLPDSYGYTFGSGTRLTVV.

This clonotype was counted at least ten times. V gene TRBV12-3 or TRBV12-4 combines with J gene TRBJ2-7; 8 bases agree with TRBD1. The trim removed 3 bases at V and 3 bases at J, leaving 7 bases unmatched. The CDR3 sequence is 15 residues long. DNA for the CDR3: TGTGCCAGCAGTTTGATCAGGGGGCTTAGCTACGAGCAGTACTTC. Its protein is CASSLIRGLSYEQYF.

This clonotype was observed at least ten times. The chain combines TRBV21-1 with TRBJ2-1; the D call TRBD2 from the table was never checked on the DNA. TRBV21-1 is flagged as a pseudogene. The CDR3 is 18 residues long. CDR3 in DNA: TGTGCCAGCAGCCCCCCTAGCGGCGGTTCCTGCTCCTACAATGAGCAGTTCTTC. Amino acid sequence: CASSPPSGGSCSYNEQFF.

As regards this clonotype: Germline is not matched at one junction end, which may reflect a read error. The rearrangement joins TRBV5-1 to TRBJ2-5; D call uncertain. The CDR3 length is 15 residues. Germline V gene sequence: CDR1 SGHRS, CDR2 YFSETQ. The CDR3 DNA is TGCGCCAGCAGCTTGGTTGCTGGGTCCGGAGAGGCCCAGTACTTC. It specifies CASSLVAGSGEAQYF.

Many counts were recorded for this clonotype. A read error may account for a junction end that differs from germline. The chain uses TRBV9 and TRBJ2-5; D uncertain. This CDR3 comprises 15 residues. Germline lookup yields CDR1 SGDLS and CDR2 YYNGEE. The CDR3 is CASSVDGSPQGTQYF. The CDR3 nucleotides are TGTGCCAGCAGCGTAGATGGCAGCCCCCAAGGGACCCAGTACTTC.

This clonotype was counted many times. This rearrangement joins TRBV15 to TRBJ2-1, with a weak D call TRBD2 (5 bases). The CDR3 runs 17 residues. Germline V CDR1 and CDR2: LNHNV, YYDKDF (reference sequence). V shed 1 base and J shed 3 bases, with 16 bases lying between them. The CDR3 here is CATSRGGAPPFYNEQFF. CDR3 DNA: TGTGCCACCAGCAGAGGGGGAGCGCCTCCTTTCTACAATGAGCAGTTCTTC. The complete variable domain, with remaining parts taken from reference TRBV15 and TRBJ2-1, reads DAMVIQNPRYQVTQFGKPVTLSCSQTLNHNVMYWYQQKSSQAPKLLFHYYDKDFNNEADTPDNFQSRRPNTSFCFLDIRSPGLGDTAMYLCATSRGGAPPFYNEQFFGPGTRLTVL.

This clonotype was observed at least ten times. The rearrangement links TRBV20-1 to TRBJ2-3; 7 nucleotides align to TRBD2. The J segment lost 7 bases and the V segment lost 5 bases, leaving 15 bases of the junction unmatched. CDR3 length: 15 residues. Germline V gene sequence: CDR1 DFQATT, CDR2 SNEGSKA (reference sequence). The CDR3 nucleotides are TGCAGTGCTCCAACTCCTAGCGGTCCTGCGAATACGCAGTATTTT. Translating it yields CSAPTPSGPANTQYF.

Ten or more counts support this clonotype. The V gene is TRBV24-1, the J gene TRBJ2-3, with D possibly matching TRBD1 (6 bases). V gave up 9 bases and J gave up 0 bases, with 12 bases separating them. Germline CDR1 reads KGHDR; CDR2 reads SFDVKD. The CDR3 has 14 residues. CDR3 sequence reads: CATQDRSSTDTQYF. CDR3 bases: TGTGCCACCCAGGACAGATCTAGCACAGATACGCAGTATTTT.

Turning to this clonotype: A read error is possible here, since a much larger clone lies one base away. The V call is TRBV20-1, the J call TRBJ1-2; D is unresolved. Germline CDR1 and CDR2: DFQATT and SNEGSKA (reference sequence). The CDR3 contains 12 residues. CDR3 nucleotide sequence: TGCAGTGCTAGGACTGGCTCGGGTGGCAACACCTTC. Translating gives CSARTGSGGNTF.

In the case of this clonotype: A much larger clonotype is one base distant, so this may be a read error. The chain recombines TRBV20-1 with TRBJ2-1, with TRBD2 as a possible D gene (7 bases). The CDR3 runs to 13 residues. Germline V CDR1 and CDR2: DFQATT, SNEGSKA (reference sequence). In DNA, the CDR3 is TGCAGTGCTAGTCTCGCGGGGGACAATGCGCAGTTCTTC. This sequence encodes CSASLAGDNAQFF.

This clonotype came up many times. The chain uses TRBV12-3 or TRBV12-4 and TRBJ2-1; possibly TRBD2 for D (5 bases). This CDR3 spans 13 amino acids. V gave up 10 bases and J gave up 5 bases, with 15 bases separating them. The CDR3 DNA reads as TGTGCCACCTCCCAGCTAGCCAACAATGAGCAGTTCTTC. This codes for CATSQLANNEQFF.

This clonotype occurred many times. The chain has TRBV28 and TRBJ1-3; D gene ambiguous. CDR3 length: 13 residues. Between the trimmed V and J ends, which lost 3 bases and 8 bases, there was a span of 11 bases. Germline V gene data show CDR1 as MDHEN and CDR2 as SYDVKM. The CDR3 DNA is TGTGCCAGCAGTTTCGGGTTTCGGGACACCATATATTTT. This encodes CASSFGFRDTIYF.

Ten or more counts support this clonotype. The V call is TRBV5-1, the J call TRBJ2-1; either TRBD1 or TRBD2 may supply D (5 bases each). The germline V gene encodes CDR1 SGHRS and CDR2 YFSETQ. Trimming removed 4 bases from V and 9 bases from J, with 11 bases in between. The CDR3 is 12 residues long. The CDR3 protein is CASSRGGGEQFF. CDR3 nucleotides: TGCGCCAGCAGCCGTGGTGGGGGTGAGCAGTTCTTC.

V gene TRBV2 combines with J gene TRBJ1-1, with unresolved D. Trimming removed 0 bases at V and 11 bases at J, with 10 bases between. The CDR3 runs 12 residues. Germline V lookup: CDR1 SNHLY, CDR2 FYNNEI. The CDR3 region has the DNA TGTGCCAGCAGTGAAGCATCCGCCCGGGCTTTCTTT. Its translation is CASSEASARAFF. The entire variable domain, with the rest obtained from reference TRBV2 and TRBJ1-1, is as follows: EPEVTQTPSHQVTQMGQEVILRCVPISNHLYFYWYRQILGQKVEFLVSFYNNEISEKSEIFDDQFSVERPDGSNFTLKIRSTKLEDSAMYFCASSEASARAFFGQGTRLTVV.

In this sample, this clonotype turned up a few times. In nucleotides, the CDR3 is TGTGCCAGCAGCTTAGGAGACAGGGACGAGACCCAGTACTTC. It translates to CASSLGDRDETQYF. This chain joins TRBV7-9 and TRBJ2-5; 7 nucleotides align to TRBD1. The CDR3 runs to 14 residues. V trimming: 1 base; J trimming: 5 bases; junction bases outside the gene matches: 4. Per germline, CDR1 SEHNR and CDR2 FQNEAQ (reference sequence).

This clonotype showed up many times. The rearrangement uses TRBV7-2 and TRBJ2-7; 7 bases line up with TRBD2. There are 14 residues in the CDR3. V shed 4 bases, J shed 9 bases, and the junction held 12 bases outside the gene matches. Germline CDR1 SGHTA, CDR2 FQGNSA. As DNA, the CDR3 is TGTGCCAGCAGCTCTCGCGGCGGGAGATTGTGGCAGTACTTC. Translated: CASSSRGGRLWQYF.